This TCR beta chain was recovered during a study of blood T cell repertoires in COVID-19. Overall study: Samples representing acute and convalescent COVID-19 were sourced from the United States, Italy and Spain. PBMCs, B-cell-depleted T cells, or T cells provided the cDNA or gDNA that made up the material.

The CDR3 is 15 residues long. Per germline, CDR1 SGHTA and CDR2 FQGTGA. V shed 2 bases and J 0 bases; nucleotides not matched to a gene: 0. TCRdb's copy holds only in-frame clones and misses some; the assay was immunoSEQ multiplex PCR. The table records approximately 190,000 clones, about four fifths of them present only once. This chain joins TRBV7-3 and TRBJ2-1; the match to TRBD1 covers 8 bases. This sequence was found in a woman between 40 and 55 years old with acute or convalescent COVID-19. The specimen sequenced was peripheral blood. The CDR3 is CASSLGQGSYNEQFF. CDR3 DNA: TGTGCCAGCAGCTTAGGACAGGGCTCCTACAATGAGCAGTTCTTC. Full variable domain (remainder filled in from reference TRBV7-3 and TRBJ2-1): GAGVSQTPSNKVTEKGKYVELRCDPISGHTALYWYRQSLGQGPEFLIYFQGTGAADDSGLPNDRFFAVRPEGSVSTLKIQRTERGDSAVYLCASSLGQGSYNEQFFGPGTRLTVL.